This T cell receptor (beta chain) emerged from a study of beta chain features in type 1 diabetes. The sample holds a few counts of this clone. Germline CDR1 reads SEHNR; CDR2 reads FQNEAQ (reference sequence). The V end lost 4 bases, the J end lost 4 bases, and 7 bases lay between the germline ends. There are 13 residues in the CDR3. Of the isolated RNA, all was reverse transcribed, and so the sequenced material was expressed TCRB transcripts. This table comes from immunoSEQ multiplex PCR, and its TCRdb copy is limited to in-frame clones, with some not included. This table has hundreds of thousands of clones, about a sixth appearing once. Every donor provided one heparinised blood draw, which averaged about 120 mL. It was via CD45RO/CCR7/CD25/CD127/CD95/CD27 that CD4+ naive, central memory, regulatory and stem cell-like memory cells were sorted.

V is TRBV7-9 and J is TRBJ2-2; tentative D call: TRBD1 (5 bases). The clonotype was recovered from a young woman in good health. Sequencing input: naive CD4+ T cells from blood. The CDR3 DNA follows: TGTGCCAGCAGCTCCCAGGGCACCGGGGAGCTGTTTTTT. This encodes CASSSQGTGELFF.